Following are 19 T cell receptor beta chains from one sample sequenced in a study of T cell changes during pregnancy in multiple sclerosis. Some clones are missing from TCRdb's copy, which holds only in-frame ones; the method was immunoSEQ multiplex PCR. The repertoire includes about 42,000 clones, approximately 90% of them detected once, and 0.75% to 1% sits in the top ten. This specimen was CD4+ T cells from peripheral blood mononuclear cells, taken after pregnancy. These receptors all stem from a female donor with multiple sclerosis, enrolled in a pregnancy study.

This chain links TRBV19 with TRBJ1-1; D gene unclear. Trimming stripped 5 bases from V and 0 bases from J, with 7 bases between. The CDR3 length is 13 residues. Germline V lookup: CDR1 LNHDA, CDR2 SQIVND (reference sequence). The CDR3 DNA follows: TGTGCCAGTAGTGGGAGGGTGAACACTGAAGCTTTCTTT. This gives the protein CASSGRVNTEAFF.

This clone has a handful of counts. V gene TRBV6-5 combines with J gene TRBJ2-2; the D gene is possibly TRBD1 (5 bases). The CDR3 totals 15 residues. Germline assignment: CDR1 MNHEY and CDR2 SVGAGI. V was pared by 3 bases and J by 2 bases, with 10 bases between. CDR3 nucleotides: TGTGCCAGCAGTTATAGGGGCGGAAACACCGGGGAGCTGTTTTTT. Translating gives CASSYRGGNTGELFF.

V is TRBV7-3 and J is TRBJ2-5; 9 nucleotides line up with TRBD2. The length of the CDR3 is 16 residues. From germline, CDR1 is SGHTA and CDR2 FQGTGA. The junction had 7 bases not matched to a gene; V was cut back by 1 base and J by 4 bases. The CDR3 DNA reads as TGTGCCAGCAGCTTAAGGGGCGGGGGGGCCAGAGAGACCCAGTACTTC. Amino acids: CASSLRGGGARETQYF.

The chain links TRBV18 to TRBJ2-7; 7 nucleotides agree with TRBD1. Trimming cost V 3 bases and J 7 bases; bases outside gene matches: 12. Germline CDR1 and CDR2: KGHSH and LQKENI. This CDR3 has 15 residues. CDR3 DNA: TGTGCCAGCTCACCGCCACAGGGGACATTCGGAGAGCAGTACTTC. It yields the protein CASSPPQGTFGEQYF.

The chain is built from TRBV2 and TRBJ1-2; D gene uncertain. The CDR3 totals 13 residues. The V gene lost 4 bases and the J gene lost 7 bases, with 13 bases spanning the gap. Germline V gene lookup returns CDR1 SNHLY and CDR2 FYNNEI. CDR3 amino acids: CASSARMVSGYTF. The CDR3, as DNA: TGTGCCAGCAGTGCTAGGATGGTTAGTGGCTACACCTTC.

The chain carries TRBV2 and TRBJ2-3; TRBD1 matches at 7 bases. Unmatched junction bases numbered 3, after V lost 5 bases and J lost 7 bases. CDR3 length equals 12 residues. In germline, CDR1 is SNHLY, CDR2 FYNNEI. CDR3 bases: TGTGCCAGCAGTAGACAGGGTAATACGCAGTATTTT. Translated, it gives CASSRQGNTQYF.

V is TRBV19 and J is TRBJ2-2; D perhaps matches TRBD1 (6 bases). V was clipped by 2 bases and J by 0 bases, with 16 bases between them. This CDR3 region has 18 residues. Per germline, CDR1 LNHDA and CDR2 SQIVND (reference sequence). The CDR3 region has the DNA TGTGCCAGTAGTATACCAGCGTTCTGGGACACGAACACCGGGGAGCTGTTTTTT. Translated, it gives CASSIPAFWDTNTGELFF.

The rearrangement joins TRBV29-1 to TRBJ2-7; tentative D call: TRBD1 (6 bases). The germline CDR1 and CDR2 sequences are SQVTM and ANQGSEA. The CDR3 spans 12 residues. V lost 7 bases and J lost 0, with 10 bases in between. Here the CDR3 DNA reads TGCAGCGCTAGGGGGTACTCCTACGAGCAGTACTTC. This translates into CSARGYSYEQYF.

The CDR3: CASGQGGRSEAFF. In DNA form, the CDR3 reads TGTGCCAGTGGACAGGGAGGTAGGTCTGAAGCTTTCTTT. The chain recombines TRBV5-5 with TRBJ1-1, with 8 bases identical to TRBD1. The J segment lost 6 bases and the V segment lost 8 bases, leaving 9 bases of the junction unmatched. Germline CDR1 is SGHKS and CDR2 is YYEKEE (reference sequence). The CDR3 covers 13 residues.

The V gene is TRBV28, the J gene TRBJ2-3; 8 bases align to TRBD1. The V gene's germline CDR1 is MDHEN and CDR2 SYDVKM. This CDR3 comprises 14 residues. V lost 5 bases, J lost 6 bases, and 7 bases stayed unmatched. As DNA, the CDR3 is TGTGCCAGCAGTGAGGACAGGGCGCGCGATACGCAGTATTTT. It encodes CASSEDRARDTQYF.

The CDR3 loop is CASSQPGQGRDTQYF. In DNA form, the CDR3 reads TGTGCCAGCAGCCAGCCGGGACAGGGGAGAGATACGCAGTATTTT. The chain joins TRBV5-6 to TRBJ2-3, with 10 positions matching TRBD1. The germline CDR1 and CDR2 sequences are SGHDT and YYEEEE. The trim removed 4 bases at V and 5 bases at J, leaving 7 bases unmatched. The CDR3 loop spans 15 amino acids.

Points on this clone: This sample also contains other DNA sequences that code for the same CDR3. The rearrangement uses TRBV2 and TRBJ1-6, with 7 bases matching TRBD1. The V and J ends lost 4 bases and 7 bases, in that order; junction bases with no gene match: 4. Germline CDR1 and CDR2: SNHLY and FYNNEI. The CDR3 consists of 14 residues. The DNA for the CDR3 is TGTGCCAGCAGTGTTTACAGGGGAAATTCACCCCTCCACTTT. Protein product: CASSVYRGNSPLHF.

The rearrangement links TRBV4-1 to TRBJ1-1; D might be TRBD1 (6 bases). CDR1 is MGHRA, CDR2 YSYEKL, per germline. V lost 4 bases to trimming and J lost 3 bases, with 9 bases between them. The length of the CDR3 is 13 residues. DNA for the CDR3: TGCGCCAGCAGCCGGGACATCCACACTGAAGCTTTCTTT. Its translation is CASSRDIHTEAFF.

The rearrangement joins TRBV19 to TRBJ2-3; no clear D gene. Germline V lookup: CDR1 LNHDA, CDR2 SQIVND (reference sequence). The CDR3 has 15 amino acids. Deletions cut 5 bases from V and 0 bases from J, with 12 bases between. CDR3 coding DNA: TGTGCCAGTAGTCCCTCCCAGCGAAGCACAGATACGCAGTATTTT. It translates to CASSPSQRSTDTQYF.

The genes are TRBV5-1 and TRBJ2-1; 10 bases map to TRBD2. CDR3 length: 16 amino acids. V shed 0 bases, J shed 8 bases, and the junction held 8 bases outside the gene matches. Germline V gene lookup returns CDR1 SGHRS and CDR2 YFSETQ. CDR3 sequence reads: CASSLGPLAGVDEQFF. In DNA form, the CDR3 reads TGCGCCAGCAGCTTGGGACCTCTAGCGGGGGTCGATGAGCAGTTCTTC.

The CDR3 nucleotides are TGCAGCGTTGAACCGGGACAGGGGAACACTGAAGCTTTCTTT. This encodes CSVEPGQGNTEAFF. The chain employs TRBV29-1 and TRBJ1-1, with 9 bases lining up with TRBD1. The CDR3 covers 14 residues. Looked up from germline, CDR1 is SQVTM and CDR2 is ANQGSEA. J gave up 1 base and V 2 bases, and 2 bases lay outside the gene matches.

V is TRBV5-1 and J is TRBJ1-6, with a weak D call TRBD1 (6 bases). CDR1 is SGHRS, CDR2 YFSETQ, per germline. Trimming pared 4 bases from V and 0 bases from J, leaving 11 bases between. The CDR3 has 16 residues. CDR3 residues: CASSPGVTSYNSPLHF. The CDR3 DNA reads TGCGCCAGCAGCCCAGGGGTTACCTCCTATAATTCACCCCTCCACTTT.

The CDR3 loop reads CASSEKAGADGYTF. CDR3 nucleotides: TGTGCCAGCAGTGAAAAAGCAGGGGCAGATGGCTACACCTTC. The rearrangement uses TRBV6-1 and TRBJ1-2, with a tentative D call TRBD1 (6 bases). The CDR3 covers 14 residues. Per the germline V gene, CDR1 is MNHNS and CDR2 is SASEGT. V lost 2 bases, J lost 6 bases, and 13 bases lay in between.

This chain links TRBV6-6 with TRBJ1-2; TRBD1 is a possible D gene (5 bases). V shed 3 bases and J shed 4 bases, with 6 bases lying between them. Per germline, CDR1 MNHNY and CDR2 SVGAGI (reference sequence). The CDR3 has 12 residues. The DNA for the CDR3 is TGTGCCAGCAGTTATCAGGGCTATGGCTACACCTTC. Translation: CASSYQGYGYTF.